These 15 T cell receptor beta chains were all obtained from the same sample, sequenced in a study of control samples from healthy donors and cancer patients. The data were produced by immunoSEQ multiplex PCR, yet TCRdb's version contains in-frame clones alone and is incomplete. The profile covers approximately 150,000 clones, with approximately 94% appearing a single time and 12% to 15% taken by the ten largest. The sample consisted of PBMCs. The receptors derive from a man in his fifties or sixties with colorectal cancer.

Written as DNA, the CDR3 is TGTGCCAGCGCCCGAAGACGGACCGCGAGCAATCAGCCCCAGCATTTT. Translation: CASARRRTASNQPQHF. V is TRBV6-4 and J is TRBJ1-5, with D uncertain. The length of the CDR3 is 16 residues. Trimming cost V 8 bases and J 1 base, with 18 bases left between them. CDR1 is MRHNA and CDR2 is SNTAGT in the germline V gene.

This rearrangement joins TRBV5-4 to TRBJ2-1; 9 nucleotides line up with TRBD2. Germline-derived CDR1 and CDR2 are SGHNT and YYREEE (reference sequence). The junction had 4 bases not matched to a gene; V was cut back by 0 bases and J by 3 bases. The CDR3 runs 16 residues. The CDR3 loop reads CASSLGLAGSYNEQFF. CDR3 DNA sequence: TGTGCCAGCAGCTTGGGGCTAGCGGGGAGCTACAATGAGCAGTTCTTC.

This clone has just one count. The chain links TRBV6-5 to TRBJ2-2; TRBD1 agrees at 8 bases. CDR1 and CDR2 (germline): MNHEY, SVGAGI. Trimming at V came to 4 bases and at J to 8 bases, leaving 12 bases not matched to a gene. This CDR3 contains 16 residues. CDR3 DNA sequence: TGTGCCAGCAGTTCCCTGACAGGGGCCAATCGAGGGGAGCTGTTTTTT. It specifies CASSSLTGANRGELFF.

V usage is TRBV5-1 and J usage is TRBJ2-7; tentative D call: TRBD2 (6 bases). This CDR3 region has 15 residues. The germline V gene has CDR1 SGHRS and CDR2 YFSETQ. V lost 4 bases and J 5 bases, leaving 19 bases between the germline ends. Here the CDR3 DNA reads TGCGCCAGCAGCCCGCGGGACGGTTCATGGGACGAGCAGTACTTC. Translating gives CASSPRDGSWDEQYF. Looking up the rest from reference TRBV5-1 and TRBJ2-7 gives the full variable domain: KAGVTQTPRYLIKTRGQQVTLSCSPISGHRSVSWYQQTPGQGLQFLFEYFSETQRNKGNFPGRFSGRQFSNSRSEMNVSTLELGDSALYLCASSPRDGSWDEQYFGPGTRLTVT.

The V gene is TRBV6-1, the J gene TRBJ1-6; D gene unclear. Germline V gene lookup returns CDR1 MNHNS and CDR2 SASEGT. V lost 0 bases and J 11 bases, leaving 11 bases between the germline ends. This CDR3 spans 14 amino acids. CDR3: CASSEAADWTPLHF. DNA for the CDR3: TGTGCCAGCAGTGAAGCGGCCGATTGGACACCCCTCCACTTT.

The chain joins TRBV7-9 to TRBJ1-1; TRBD1 might be the D (5 bases). This CDR3 spans 13 amino acids. Germline V gene data show CDR1 as SEHNR and CDR2 as FQNEAQ (reference sequence). Trimming left V 3 bases short and J 11 bases short, with 16 bases between. CDR3 sequence (DNA): TGTGCCAGCAGCTTCTACGGGCAGGGTGAGGCTTTCTTT. Its protein is CASSFYGQGEAFF.

This clone was found a few times. This chain joins TRBV7-2 and TRBJ2-5; D might be TRBD2 (5 bases). The CDR3 loop spans 16 amino acids. Germline V lookup: CDR1 SGHTA, CDR2 FQGNSA. V lost 4 bases and J lost 2, with 17 bases in between. As DNA, the CDR3 is TGTGCCAGCAGCTCCCCCCGCCGGACTCCACAAGAGACCCAGTACTTC. As protein: CASSSPRRTPQETQYF. The whole variable domain, filled in from reference TRBV7-2 and TRBJ2-5, reads GAGVSQSPSNKVTEKGKDVELRCDPISGHTALYWYRQSLGQGLEFLIYFQGNSAPDKSGLPSDRFSAERTGGSVSTLTIQRTQQEDSAVYLCASSSPRRTPQETQYFGPGTRLLVL.

The chain combines TRBV6-2 or TRBV6-3 with TRBJ2-7; possible D gene TRBD1, 6 bases. Germline CDR1 is MNHEY and CDR2 is SVGEGT. The CDR3 totals 15 residues. Trimming stripped 4 bases from V and 0 bases from J, with 13 bases between. CDR3 region: CASSSPGHLSYEQYF. For the CDR3, the DNA is TGTGCCAGCAGTTCACCGGGACATCTCTCCTACGAGCAGTACTTC.

This clone was counted only a few times. V and J are TRBV2 and TRBJ1-1, with no clear D. Trimming stripped 7 bases from V and 4 bases from J, with 7 bases between. CDR1 and CDR2 (germline): SNHLY, FYNNEI. The CDR3 is made up of 11 amino acids. The DNA for the CDR3 is TGTGCCAGCATGTGGGGCACTGAAGCTTTCTTT. It specifies CASMWGTEAFF.

This chain connects TRBV10-1 to TRBJ2-1, with 13 bases identical to TRBD2. Unmatched junction bases numbered 7, after V lost 7 bases and J lost 7 bases. In germline, CDR1 is WNHNN, CDR2 SYGVQD (reference sequence). This CDR3 has 15 residues. CDR3 in amino acids: CASIELAGGHNEQFF. CDR3 nucleotides: TGCGCCAGCATTGAACTAGCGGGGGGGCATAATGAGCAGTTCTTC.

CDR3 bases: TGTGCCAGCTTAGGGACACGGGGGACTGAAGCTTTCTTT. Residues: CASLGTRGTEAFF. The chain employs TRBV6-5 and TRBJ1-1, with D possibly being TRBD1 (6 bases). V shed 8 bases and J shed 5 bases, with 15 bases lying between them. The CDR3 covers 13 residues. Germline V gives CDR1 MNHEY, CDR2 SVGAGI.

V and J are TRBV14 and TRBJ2-2; TRBD2 agrees at 8 bases. The V and J ends lost 4 bases and 4 bases, in that order; junction bases with no gene match: 5. The CDR3 sequence is 15 residues long. Germline-derived CDR1 and CDR2 are SGHDN and FVKESK. The CDR3 region is CASSRLAGFTGELFF. CDR3 bases: TGTGCCAGCAGCCGGCTAGCGGGTTTCACCGGGGAGCTGTTTTTT.

V gene TRBV18 combines with J gene TRBJ1-3; 8 nucleotides agree with TRBD1. The CDR3 totals 15 residues. V shed 6 bases and J 0 bases; nucleotides not matched to a gene: 4. CDR1 and CDR2 (germline): KGHSH, LQKENI. CDR3 DNA: TGTGCCAGCTCGTCGGACAGGGCCTCTGGAAACACCATATATTTT. Translating it yields CASSSDRASGNTIYF. The complete variable domain, with remaining parts taken from reference TRBV18 and TRBJ1-3, reads NAGVMQNPRHLVRRRGQEARLRCSPMKGHSHVYWYRQLPEEGLKFMVYLQKENIIDESGMPKERFSAEFPKEGPSILRIQQVVRGDSAAYFCASSSDRASGNTIYFGEGSWLTVV.

The rearrangement links TRBV19 to TRBJ1-2, with 8 bases aligning to TRBD1. Losses at the gene ends were 5 bases for V and 2 bases for J; bases not matched to a gene: 4. From germline, CDR1 is LNHDA and CDR2 SQIVND (reference sequence). The CDR3 is 14 residues long. The CDR3 DNA reads TGTGCCAGTAGTTCCTGGGACAGGAACTATGGCTACACCTTC. Its protein is CASSSWDRNYGYTF. The full variable domain, its missing parts supplied by reference TRBV19 and TRBJ1-2, is DGGITQSPKYLFRKEGQNVTLSCEQNLNHDAMYWYRQDPGQGLRLIYYSQIVNDFQKGDIAEGYSVSREKKESFPLTVTSAQKNPTAFYLCASSSWDRNYGYTFGSGTRLTVV.

V and J are TRBV2 and TRBJ2-5; TRBD2 might be the D (6 bases). This CDR3 is 19 amino acids long. V was pared by 6 bases and J by 1 base, with 27 bases between. Germline loops: CDR1 SNHLY, CDR2 FYNNEI. CDR3 bases: TGTGCCAGCAGGTTAACCCTGAAATCGGGGCGGGGAGTCCAAGAGACCCAGTACTTC. Translated: CASRLTLKSGRGVQETQYF.